This paragraph covers one TCR beta chain sequence. No antigen is known for it. The record originates from a study of T cell responses to AZD1222 COVID-19 vaccine. The assay was immunoSEQ multiplex PCR, and TCRdb's table has in-frame clones only and misses some. The repertoire has about 170,000 clones, approximately 95% of them found once; the top ten carry approximately 4%. Whole-study findings and limits: Only 5 or 6 people who got AZD1222 tested seropositive at baseline.

This CDR3 contains 15 residues. The V gene's germline CDR1 is SGHRS and CDR2 YFSETQ. The ends lost 1 base at V and 8 bases at J; junction bases unmatched: 6. The source is an adult in good health. V and J are TRBV5-1 and TRBJ1-6, with 7 positions matching TRBD1. The source was peripheral blood, collected on day 0 of AZD1222 vaccination. The CDR3 DNA reads as TGCGCCAGCAGCTTGAGGGGGACAGTCGATTCACCCCTCCACTTT. Translation gives CASSLRGTVDSPLHF.